What follows are 11 T cell receptor beta chains derived from one specimen sequenced in a study of cytomegalovirus exposure and HLA in healthy donors. Use of 60 Vbeta and 13 Jbeta primers characterized the PCR. The data were produced by immunoSEQ multiplex PCR, yet TCRdb's version contains in-frame clones alone and is incomplete. The sample shows about 200,000 clones, about 13% of them seen only once. The sample consisted of PBMCs. The receptor source for this set is a man in his fifties in good health and CMV-seropositive.

J is TRBJ2-3 and V is TRBV18, with no clear D. Trimming cost V 8 bases and J 2 bases, with 14 bases left between them. Germline V CDR1 and CDR2: KGHSH, LQKENI. The CDR3 runs to 14 residues. The CDR3 region is CASARLSPTDTQYF. The CDR3 nucleotides read TGTGCCAGCGCGAGACTTTCCCCCACAGATACGCAGTATTTT.

The gene calls are TRBV5-4 and TRBJ2-1; 9 bases line up with TRBD1. The CDR3 is 16 residues long. J gave up 8 bases and V 4 bases, and 13 bases lay outside the gene matches. CDR1 is SGHNT, CDR2 YYREEE, per germline (reference sequence). The CDR3 sequence is CASSPQRDRVMDEQFF. For the CDR3, the DNA is TGTGCCAGCAGCCCCCAGAGGGACAGGGTTATGGATGAGCAGTTCTTC.

This rearrangement joins TRBV4-3 to TRBJ2-1, with a tentative D call TRBD2 (5 bases). CDR1 is LGHNA, CDR2 YSLEER, per germline. Trimming took off 0 bases at V and 0 bases at J, with 12 bases between the two ends. This CDR3 spans 17 amino acids. CDR3 bases: TGCGCCAGCAGCCAAGAATCCCAGCGGTCCTCCTACAATGAGCAGTTCTTC. Translation: CASSQESQRSSYNEQFF.

There are a few counts of this clone. The V call is TRBV5-6, the J call TRBJ1-1, with a possible D match to TRBD1 (6 bases). V was trimmed by 4 bases and J by 1 base, leaving 11 bases between them. The germline gives CDR1 SGHDT, CDR2 YYEEEE. CDR3 size: 14 residues. The CDR3 loop reads CASSPMGANTEAFF. CDR3 DNA sequence: TGTGCCAGCAGCCCTATGGGGGCGAACACTGAAGCTTTCTTT.

CDR3 region: CASNPEGEAFF. For the CDR3, the DNA is TGTGCCAGCAACCCAGAGGGTGAAGCTTTCTTT. This chain connects TRBV7-9 to TRBJ1-1; D ambiguous. In germline, CDR1 is SEHNR, CDR2 FQNEAQ (reference sequence). V lost 7 bases and J lost 7, with 10 bases in between. This CDR3 has 11 amino acids.

The chain is built from TRBV5-1 and TRBJ2-1; D remains ambiguous. This CDR3 region has 14 residues. V lost 9 bases and J 3 bases, leaving 16 bases between the germline ends. In germline, CDR1 is SGHRS, CDR2 YFSETQ. The CDR3 reads CATTWAYLYNEQFF. DNA of the CDR3: TGCGCCACCACTTGGGCCTACCTCTACAATGAGCAGTTCTTC.

The V call is TRBV30, the J call TRBJ1-5; TRBD1 is a possible D gene (5 bases). Trimming cost V 2 bases and J 7 bases, with 12 bases left between them. Germline CDR1 GTSNPN, CDR2 SVGIG (reference sequence). The CDR3 length is 13 residues. CDR3 protein: CAWSPGLWQPQHF. The CDR3 coding sequence is TGTGCCTGGAGTCCAGGGTTATGGCAGCCCCAGCATTTT.

This clone was counted only a few times. The chain has TRBV6-1 and TRBJ1-2; D gene uncertain. Trimming removed 5 bases from V and 5 bases from J, with 9 bases in between. The length of the CDR3 is 12 residues. Per the germline V gene, CDR1 is MNHNS and CDR2 is SASEGT. Here the CDR3 DNA reads TGTGCCAGCAGTCCCACTCGATATGGCTACACCTTC. Its protein is CASSPTRYGYTF.

The chain couples TRBV27 to TRBJ2-5; TRBD2 is a possible D gene (5 bases). Trimming left V 5 bases short and J 9 bases short, with 13 bases between. The CDR3 has 12 residues. Germline loops: CDR1 MNHEY, CDR2 SMNVEV (reference sequence). CDR3 sequence reads: CASSPDNGAQYF. The CDR3 DNA follows: TGTGCCAGCAGTCCCGATAACGGGGCCCAGTACTTC.

The rearrangement joins TRBV9 to TRBJ1-5; tentative D call: TRBD1 (6 bases). Germline assignment: CDR1 SGDLS and CDR2 YYNGEE. CDR3 length: 13 amino acids. V lost 1 base and J 6 bases, leaving 8 bases between the germline ends. The CDR3 nucleotides read TGTGCCAGCAGCGTAACAGGGAGTCAGCCCCAGCATTTT. As protein: CASSVTGSQPQHF.

The chain recombines TRBV14 with TRBJ2-3; maybe TRBD2 (5 bases). The CDR3 has 13 amino acids. Germline values: CDR1 SGHDN, CDR2 FVKESK. V was pared by 0 bases and J by 6 bases, with 7 bases between. CDR3 sequence (DNA): TGTGCCAGCAGCCAAGAGTTAGCGGATACGCAGTATTTT. Amino acid sequence: CASSQELADTQYF.